The sequence of this TCR beta chain was determined in a study of blood T cell repertoires in COVID-19. The wider study: There were acute and convalescent COVID-19 samples, and they came from the United States, Italy and Spain. PBMCs, B-cell-depleted T cells, or T cells provided the cDNA or gDNA that made up the material.

This clone was counted only a few times. In the original workflow: Amplification of reference gene primers was used by the study to estimate nucleated cell counts. Sequenced by immunoSEQ multiplex PCR; TCRdb stores in-frame clones only, minus some. The DNA gave D and trimming, while V, J and clone size come from that table. Here the sample spans 150,000 to 200,000 clones, approximately 89% being singletons. The TCR sequence derives from a woman aged 60-70 years with acute or convalescent COVID-19. Input material: peripheral blood.

The chain's CDR3 is CAWTPTDTQYF. CDR3 DNA sequence: TGTGCCTGGACTCCCACAGATACGCAGTATTTT. The rearrangement joins TRBV30 to TRBJ2-3; D gene uncertain. The CDR3 has 11 residues. V shed 4 bases and J shed 2 bases, with 4 bases lying between them. Germline CDR1 GTSNPN, CDR2 SVGIG (reference sequence).